A single sample is the source of the 30 T cell receptor beta chains below, sequenced in a study of identical twins. MiXCR, applied by TCRdb to the 5' RACE reads, yields one record per CDR3 protein. The sample lists a few hundred thousand distinct CDR3 sequences; about 13% were seen once. The same data also contributed to another study, on yellow fever vaccine responses in identical twins.

Specimen: CD4+ T cells sorted from blood. The receptors here all came from a young woman in good health.

This clonotype was seen a handful of times. V usage is TRBV11-2 and J usage is TRBJ2-6; D gene ambiguous. The length of the CDR3 is 16 residues. Germline V lookup: CDR1 SGHAT, CDR2 FQNNGV. The V and J ends lost 1 base and 1 base respectively, with 8 bases between them. CDR3 sequence: CASSLGSGSGANVLTF. The CDR3, as DNA: TGTGCCAGCAGCTTAGGCTCCGGATCTGGGGCCAACGTCCTGACTTTC.

This clonotype has more than one count but fewer than ten. The chain joins TRBV5-1 to TRBJ2-3; D remains unclear. The CDR3 consists of 13 residues. Germline V gene lookup returns CDR1 SGHRS and CDR2 YFSETQ. Trimming cost V 4 bases and J 3 bases, with 9 bases left between them. The CDR3 nucleotides read TGCGCCAGCAGCAGAGACACAACAGATACGCAGTATTTT. Translation: CASSRDTTDTQYF. The variable domain in full, with the rest retrieved from reference TRBV5-1 and TRBJ2-3, is KAGVTQTPRYLIKTRGQQVTLSCSPISGHRSVSWYQQTPGQGLQFLFEYFSETQRNKGNFPGRFSGRQFSNSRSEMNVSTLELGDSALYLCASSRDTTDTQYFGPGTRLTVL.

With respect to this clonotype: The junction does not match germline at one end; this may be a read error. This CDR3 is CASCGLNRTDTKYF. The CDR3 bases are TGCGCCAGCTGCGGACTCAATCGCACAGATACGAAGTATTTT. The rearrangement links TRBV10-2 to TRBJ2-3, with D perhaps matching TRBD2 (5 bases). The V gene's germline CDR1 is WSHSY and CDR2 SAAADI. The CDR3 is 14 residues long.

V usage is TRBV11-2 and J usage is TRBJ2-1; possible D gene TRBD2, 5 bases. The germline V and J ends were trimmed by 5 bases and 15 bases, with 20 bases remaining between them. The germline gives CDR1 SGHAT, CDR2 FQNNGV. The CDR3 sequence is 13 residues long. CDR3 amino acids: CASSPPSASIVFF. CDR3 nucleotides: TGTGCCAGCAGCCCCCCGTCGGCTAGCATTGTGTTCTTC.

This clonotype was detected only a few times. This chain joins TRBV2 and TRBJ1-6; 8 positions agree with TRBD1. This CDR3 comprises 14 residues. V was pared by 7 bases and J by 7 bases, with 6 bases of the junction left unmatched. CDR1 is SNHLY, CDR2 FYNNEI, per germline. Written as DNA, the CDR3 is TGTGCCAGCATTCCGGGACAGGCAAATTCACCCCTCCACTTT. It is translated as CASIPGQANSPLHF.

This clonotype turned up a few times. The chain couples TRBV6-2 or TRBV6-3 to TRBJ2-5, with D unclear. Deletions cut 5 bases from V and 9 bases from J, with 7 bases between. CDR3 length: 10 amino acids. Germline V gene data show CDR1 as MNHEY and CDR2 as SVGEGT. The CDR3 DNA reads as TGTGCCAGCAGTCAAGGGTCCCAGTACTTC. Translated, it gives CASSQGSQYF.

V gene TRBV20-1 combines with J gene TRBJ2-7; TRBD2 is a possible D gene (5 bases). This CDR3 contains 13 residues. CDR1 and CDR2 from the germline V gene are DFQATT and SNEGSKA (reference sequence). Trimming removed 1 base from V and 6 bases from J, with 13 bases in between. The CDR3 nucleotides are TGCAGTGCTAGAGGGCTAGCCCAACCCGAGCAGTACTTC. This gives the protein CSARGLAQPEQYF.

This chain links TRBV7-8 with TRBJ2-1; a possible D gene is TRBD1 (6 bases). CDR1 SGHVS and CDR2 FQNEAQ come from the germline V gene. The CDR3 has 15 amino acids. V shed 3 bases and J shed 8 bases, with 17 bases lying between them. CDR3 nucleotides: TGTGCCAGCAGCTTTTCAGGGGAAGTTAGCGATGAGCAGTTCTTC. This encodes CASSFSGEVSDEQFF.

The rearrangement uses TRBV14 and TRBJ2-7; 13 bases are shared with TRBD2. Trimming cost V 2 bases and J 2 bases; bases outside gene matches: 9. Germline V lookup: CDR1 SGHDN, CDR2 FVKESK. There are 18 residues in the CDR3. Here the CDR3 DNA reads TGTGCCAGCAGCCAACTCCCGGGACTAGCGGGACCCCCCTACGAGCAGTACTTC. Its protein product is CASSQLPGLAGPPYEQYF.

This clonotype has a count of ten or more. V is TRBV6-1 and J is TRBJ1-2, with 9 bases lining up with TRBD1. Germline CDR1 is MNHNS and CDR2 is SASEGT. The CDR3 sequence is 14 residues long. Germline trimming cut 5 bases from V and 6 bases from J; bases unmatched to any gene: 7. CDR3 nucleotide sequence: TGTGCCAGCAGTCCGCGGGACAGGGCTAATGGCTACACCTTC. Its protein product is CASSPRDRANGYTF.

This clonotype was observed a handful of times. The V and J genes are TRBV9 and TRBJ2-6; perhaps TRBD2 as D (5 bases). Trimming stripped 0 bases from V and 3 bases from J, with 13 bases between. This CDR3 contains 17 residues. CDR1 and CDR2 (germline): SGDLS, YYNGEE. The CDR3 protein is CASSVVPGVSGANVLTF. In DNA, the CDR3 is TGTGCCAGCAGCGTAGTACCCGGGGTTAGTGGGGCCAACGTCCTGACTTTC.

This clonotype occurred a few times. This chain uses TRBV4-2 with TRBJ2-7, with TRBD2 identical over 7 bases. This CDR3 has 16 amino acids. The germline gives CDR1 LGHNA, CDR2 YNFKEQ. V lost 0 bases, J lost 2 bases, and 7 bases stayed unmatched. The chain's CDR3 is CASSQDLSGDTYEQYF. DNA for the CDR3: TGTGCCAGCAGCCAAGATCTAAGCGGGGATACCTACGAGCAGTACTTC.

The chain couples TRBV29-1 to TRBJ2-1; D is undetermined. Germline V gene sequence: CDR1 SQVTM, CDR2 ANQGSEA. Trimming removed 7 bases from V and 0 bases from J, with 13 bases in between. This CDR3 region has 14 residues. In nucleotides, the CDR3 is TGCAGCGCGCGGCCTGCCAGCTCCTACAATGAGCAGTTCTTC. It translates to CSARPASSYNEQFF.

In this sample, this clonotype turned up a few times. In DNA form, the CDR3 reads TGTGCCAGCAGCTTAGATACAAATACAGGGTTACTTATCGGCTACGAGCAGTACTTC. Protein sequence: CASSLDTNTGLLIGYEQYF. This chain joins TRBV11-2 and TRBJ2-7; D is possibly TRBD1 (6 bases). Germline CDR1 and CDR2: SGHAT and FQNNGV. The CDR3 consists of 19 residues. V lost 0 bases and J 3 bases, leaving 24 bases between the germline ends. Supplemented by reference TRBV11-2 and TRBJ2-7, the full variable domain reads EAGVAQSPRYKIIEKRQSVAFWCNPISGHATLYWYQQILGQGPKLLIQFQNNGVVDDSQLPKDRFSAERLKGVDSTLKIQPAKLEDSAVYLCASSLDTNTGLLIGYEQYFGPGTRLTVT.

The chain uses TRBV30 and TRBJ2-7; D tentatively fits TRBD1 or TRBD2 (5 bases each). CDR1 GTSNPN and CDR2 SVGIG come from the germline V gene (reference sequence). The CDR3 is 12 amino acids. V shed 4 bases and J shed 6 bases, with 13 bases lying between them. In DNA form, the CDR3 reads TGTGCCTGGAACGGGGACCTGGGCGAGCAGTACTTC. It codes for CAWNGDLGEQYF.

This clonotype was found a few times. This rearrangement joins TRBV4-3 to TRBJ2-7; no clear D. The CDR3 has 13 residues. V dropped 0 bases and J dropped 9 bases, with 12 bases sitting between them. The germline CDR1 and CDR2 sequences are LGHNA and YSLEER. The CDR3 protein is CASSQELSLGQYF. In nucleotides, the CDR3 is TGCGCCAGCAGCCAAGAACTCTCCCTTGGGCAGTACTTC.

This chain connects TRBV9 to TRBJ2-3, with TRBD1 matching over 9 bases. V gave up 1 base and J gave up 2 bases; unmatched junction bases: 2. The germline V gene has CDR1 SGDLS and CDR2 YYNGEE. The CDR3 spans 15 residues. The CDR3 region has the DNA TGTGCCAGCAGCGTAACAGGGGGCAACACAGATACGCAGTATTTT. As protein: CASSVTGGNTDTQYF.

The chain links TRBV11-2 to TRBJ2-7; 12 nucleotides agree with TRBD2. Per germline, CDR1 SGHAT and CDR2 FQNNGV. The trim removed 5 bases at V and 3 bases at J, leaving 8 bases unmatched. The CDR3 sequence is 16 residues long. CDR3 loop: CASSPLGTSGLYEQYF. CDR3 bases: TGTGCCAGCAGCCCCCTTGGGACTAGCGGGCTCTACGAGCAGTACTTC.

The sample holds many counts of this clonotype. The junction shows a germline mismatch at one end, possibly a read error. The chain recombines TRBV7-7 with TRBJ1-1, with a possible D match to TRBD1 (5 bases). Germline-derived CDR1 and CDR2 are SSHAT and FNYEAQ (reference sequence). The CDR3 is 13 amino acids. CDR3 protein: CASSQGQGAEAFF. The CDR3 DNA is TGTGCTAGCAGCCAGGGCCAGGGCGCTGAAGCTTTCTTT.

This clonotype was picked up a small number of times. This sequence may be a read error, since a much larger clone differs from it by one base. CDR3 protein: CASSLQGVNTEAFF. In nucleotides, the CDR3 is TGCGCCAGCAGCTTACAGGGGGTGAACACTGAAGCTTTCTTT. The chain recombines TRBV4-3 with TRBJ1-1; TRBD1 aligns across 8 bases. V dropped 5 bases and J dropped 0; count of bases not matched to a gene: 2. There are 14 residues in the CDR3. CDR1 is LGHNA and CDR2 is YSLEER in the germline V gene.

This clonotype was seen ten or more times. The chain has TRBV3-1 and TRBJ2-1; D perhaps matches TRBD1 (5 bases). V was trimmed by 3 bases and J by 1 base, leaving 10 bases between them. Germline values: CDR1 LGHDT, CDR2 YNNKEL (reference sequence). This CDR3 is built from 15 residues. In DNA form, the CDR3 reads TGTGCCAGCAGCCAGACAGCTAGTTCCTACAATGAGCAGTTCTTC. It yields the protein CASSQTASSYNEQFF.

This clonotype was recorded at least ten times. V usage is TRBV29-1 and J usage is TRBJ2-5; 8 nucleotides align to TRBD2. Germline CDR1 SQVTM, CDR2 ANQGSEA. This CDR3 spans 13 amino acids. V lost 7 bases, J lost 3 bases, and 7 bases stayed unmatched. CDR3 in amino acids: CSARLASKETQYF. In DNA, the CDR3 is TGCAGCGCTCGACTAGCGTCTAAAGAGACCCAGTACTTC.

Ten or more counts support this clonotype. V gene TRBV29-1 combines with J gene TRBJ1-2; D is possibly TRBD1 (5 bases). Germline V lookup: CDR1 SQVTM, CDR2 ANQGSEA. V lost 7 bases to trimming and J lost 8 bases, with 17 bases between them. The CDR3 is 12 residues long. CDR3 sequence reads: CSAQTAFEGYTF. CDR3 DNA: TGCAGCGCCCAGACAGCTTTTGAGGGCTACACCTTC.

The V call is TRBV7-9, the J call TRBJ1-5; D is perhaps TRBD1 (6 bases). The V gene lost 4 bases and the J gene lost 3 bases, with 13 bases spanning the gap. Germline CDR1 reads SEHNR; CDR2 reads FQNEAQ (reference sequence). CDR3 length equals 15 residues. As DNA, the CDR3 is TGTGCCAGCAGCTCTGGACAGATAAACAATCAGCCCCAGCATTTT. It yields the protein CASSSGQINNQPQHF.

The chain combines TRBV6-1 with TRBJ2-1, with TRBD1 identical over 8 bases. The germline CDR1 and CDR2 sequences are MNHNS and SASEGT. The V and J ends lost 10 bases and 5 bases, in that order; junction bases with no gene match: 19. The CDR3 length is 17 residues. The CDR3 bases are TGTGCCACCGCGGTAGAAGCGGGCAGGGGGCCACACAATGAGCAGTTCTTC. This gives the protein CATAVEAGRGPHNEQFF.

Only a few counts were recorded for this clonotype. The rearrangement joins TRBV12-3 or TRBV12-4 to TRBJ2-5; D gene unclear. CDR3 length: 13 amino acids. Trimming took 6 bases from V and 4 from J, leaving 12 bases between them. The CDR3 DNA reads TGTGCCAGCAGCCAACCTCCGAGAGAGACCCAGTACTTC. Protein product: CASSQPPRETQYF.

V usage is TRBV7-2 and J usage is TRBJ2-3, with 8 bases fitting TRBD2. The CDR3 covers 16 residues. The V and J ends lost 5 bases and 2 bases, in that order; junction bases with no gene match: 9. From germline, CDR1 is SGHTA and CDR2 FQGNSA. CDR3 sequence (DNA): TGTGCCAGCAGCGTACTCTTTAGCGGGGACACAGATACGCAGTATTTT. Protein sequence: CASSVLFSGDTDTQYF. The full variable domain, its missing parts supplied by reference TRBV7-2 and TRBJ2-3, is GAGVSQSPSNKVTEKGKDVELRCDPISGHTALYWYRQSLGQGLEFLIYFQGNSAPDKSGLPSDRFSAERTGGSVSTLTIQRTQQEDSAVYLCASSVLFSGDTDTQYFGPGTRLTVL.

The chain recombines TRBV19 with TRBJ2-1; D is unresolved. The CDR3 totals 14 residues. Trimming cost V 7 bases and J 5 bases, with 15 bases left between them. Germline V lookup: CDR1 LNHDA, CDR2 SQIVND (reference sequence). The CDR3 sequence: CASNQIVGHNEQFF. The CDR3 DNA sequence: TGTGCCAGTAATCAGATCGTCGGCCACAATGAGCAGTTCTTC. The complete variable domain, with remaining parts taken from reference TRBV19 and TRBJ2-1, reads DGGITQSPKYLFRKEGQNVTLSCEQNLNHDAMYWYRQDPGQGLRLIYYSQIVNDFQKGDIAEGYSVSREKKESFPLTVTSAQKNPTAFYLCASNQIVGHNEQFFGPGTRLTVL.

The chain couples TRBV29-1 to TRBJ2-2, with 10 nucleotides matching TRBD1. Germline V gene sequence: CDR1 SQVTM, CDR2 ANQGSEA. The CDR3 contains 18 residues. V was clipped by 6 bases and J by 3 bases; unmatched bases: 16. The DNA of the CDR3 is TGCAGCGTCAAAGGTGGGACAGGGGTCCCTAAGGACACCGGGGAGCTGTTTTTT. Protein sequence: CSVKGGTGVPKDTGELFF.

This clonotype was seen many times. The V gene is TRBV15, the J gene TRBJ2-1, with 8 bases lining up with TRBD2. Per germline, CDR1 LNHNV and CDR2 YYDKDF (reference sequence). This CDR3 spans 17 amino acids. Trimming cost V 1 base and J 0 bases; bases outside gene matches: 5. This chain's CDR3 is CATSRAGGGSSYNEQFF. CDR3 sequence (DNA): TGTGCCACCAGCAGAGCAGGCGGGGGGAGCTCCTACAATGAGCAGTTCTTC.